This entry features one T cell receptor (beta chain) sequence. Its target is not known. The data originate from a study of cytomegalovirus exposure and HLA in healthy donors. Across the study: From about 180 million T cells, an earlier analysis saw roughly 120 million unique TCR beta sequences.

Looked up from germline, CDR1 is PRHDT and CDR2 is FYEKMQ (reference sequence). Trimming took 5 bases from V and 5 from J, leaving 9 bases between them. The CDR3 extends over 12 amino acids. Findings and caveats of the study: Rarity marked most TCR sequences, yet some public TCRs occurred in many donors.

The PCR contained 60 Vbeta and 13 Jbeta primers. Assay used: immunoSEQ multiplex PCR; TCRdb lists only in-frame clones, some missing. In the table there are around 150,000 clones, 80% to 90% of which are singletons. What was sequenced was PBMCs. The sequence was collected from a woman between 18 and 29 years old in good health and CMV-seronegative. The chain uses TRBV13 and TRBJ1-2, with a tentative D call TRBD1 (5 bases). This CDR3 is CASSKTGYGYTF. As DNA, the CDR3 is TGTGCCAGCAGCAAAACAGGATATGGCTACACCTTC.